These 4 T cell receptor beta chains originate from one sample sequenced in a study of CD8 T cells in Susac syndrome. An input of 0.5 to 1 ug of RNA was subjected to reverse transcription using random hexamers. TCRdb processed the immunoSEQ multiplex PCR reads anew with MiXCR; each CDR3 protein has one entry. Of about 180,000 distinct CDR3 sequences listed, 90% to 96% are singletons. The specimen was CD4+ T cells from PBMCs. These receptors all stem from a human donor with multiple sclerosis.

The rearrangement links TRBV20-1 to TRBJ2-4; D is tentatively TRBD1 or TRBD2 (5 bases each). The CDR3 length is 17 residues. The germline CDR1 and CDR2 sequences are DFQATT and SNEGSKA (reference sequence). V was pared by 3 bases and J by 0 bases, with 18 bases between. The DNA for the CDR3 is TGCAGTGCTAGTTGGGGCACGGCTGGACTAGCCAAAAACATTCAGTACTTC. Protein product: CSASWGTAGLAKNIQYF.

This chain joins TRBV20-1 and TRBJ2-7; maybe TRBD2 (7 bases). CDR3 length equals 16 residues. Looked up from germline, CDR1 is DFQATT and CDR2 is SNEGSKA (reference sequence). V was trimmed by 2 bases and J by 5 bases, leaving 22 bases between them. This chain's CDR3 is CSARSPGRGLSDEQYF. The CDR3 nucleotides read TGCAGTGCTAGATCCCCGGGGCGGGGGCTCTCGGACGAGCAGTACTTC.

CDR3 sequence: CASSFGTSGTTQYF. As DNA, the CDR3 is TGTGCCAGCAGCTTCGGGACTAGCGGGACAACGCAGTATTTT. V usage is TRBV7-2 and J usage is TRBJ2-3; TRBD2 matches at 13 bases. The V segment lost 3 bases and the J segment 9 bases; nucleotides outside the gene matches: 3. The CDR3 consists of 14 residues. CDR1 is SGHTA and CDR2 is FQGNSA in the germline V gene.

The gene calls are TRBV29-1 and TRBJ1-1; D unresolved. The V gene lost 1 base and the J gene lost 0 bases, with 6 bases spanning the gap. Per germline, CDR1 SQVTM and CDR2 ANQGSEA. CDR3 length: 13 amino acids. The CDR3 region is CSVEGGMNTEAFF. CDR3 bases: TGCAGCGTTGAAGGGGGAATGAACACTGAAGCTTTCTTT.